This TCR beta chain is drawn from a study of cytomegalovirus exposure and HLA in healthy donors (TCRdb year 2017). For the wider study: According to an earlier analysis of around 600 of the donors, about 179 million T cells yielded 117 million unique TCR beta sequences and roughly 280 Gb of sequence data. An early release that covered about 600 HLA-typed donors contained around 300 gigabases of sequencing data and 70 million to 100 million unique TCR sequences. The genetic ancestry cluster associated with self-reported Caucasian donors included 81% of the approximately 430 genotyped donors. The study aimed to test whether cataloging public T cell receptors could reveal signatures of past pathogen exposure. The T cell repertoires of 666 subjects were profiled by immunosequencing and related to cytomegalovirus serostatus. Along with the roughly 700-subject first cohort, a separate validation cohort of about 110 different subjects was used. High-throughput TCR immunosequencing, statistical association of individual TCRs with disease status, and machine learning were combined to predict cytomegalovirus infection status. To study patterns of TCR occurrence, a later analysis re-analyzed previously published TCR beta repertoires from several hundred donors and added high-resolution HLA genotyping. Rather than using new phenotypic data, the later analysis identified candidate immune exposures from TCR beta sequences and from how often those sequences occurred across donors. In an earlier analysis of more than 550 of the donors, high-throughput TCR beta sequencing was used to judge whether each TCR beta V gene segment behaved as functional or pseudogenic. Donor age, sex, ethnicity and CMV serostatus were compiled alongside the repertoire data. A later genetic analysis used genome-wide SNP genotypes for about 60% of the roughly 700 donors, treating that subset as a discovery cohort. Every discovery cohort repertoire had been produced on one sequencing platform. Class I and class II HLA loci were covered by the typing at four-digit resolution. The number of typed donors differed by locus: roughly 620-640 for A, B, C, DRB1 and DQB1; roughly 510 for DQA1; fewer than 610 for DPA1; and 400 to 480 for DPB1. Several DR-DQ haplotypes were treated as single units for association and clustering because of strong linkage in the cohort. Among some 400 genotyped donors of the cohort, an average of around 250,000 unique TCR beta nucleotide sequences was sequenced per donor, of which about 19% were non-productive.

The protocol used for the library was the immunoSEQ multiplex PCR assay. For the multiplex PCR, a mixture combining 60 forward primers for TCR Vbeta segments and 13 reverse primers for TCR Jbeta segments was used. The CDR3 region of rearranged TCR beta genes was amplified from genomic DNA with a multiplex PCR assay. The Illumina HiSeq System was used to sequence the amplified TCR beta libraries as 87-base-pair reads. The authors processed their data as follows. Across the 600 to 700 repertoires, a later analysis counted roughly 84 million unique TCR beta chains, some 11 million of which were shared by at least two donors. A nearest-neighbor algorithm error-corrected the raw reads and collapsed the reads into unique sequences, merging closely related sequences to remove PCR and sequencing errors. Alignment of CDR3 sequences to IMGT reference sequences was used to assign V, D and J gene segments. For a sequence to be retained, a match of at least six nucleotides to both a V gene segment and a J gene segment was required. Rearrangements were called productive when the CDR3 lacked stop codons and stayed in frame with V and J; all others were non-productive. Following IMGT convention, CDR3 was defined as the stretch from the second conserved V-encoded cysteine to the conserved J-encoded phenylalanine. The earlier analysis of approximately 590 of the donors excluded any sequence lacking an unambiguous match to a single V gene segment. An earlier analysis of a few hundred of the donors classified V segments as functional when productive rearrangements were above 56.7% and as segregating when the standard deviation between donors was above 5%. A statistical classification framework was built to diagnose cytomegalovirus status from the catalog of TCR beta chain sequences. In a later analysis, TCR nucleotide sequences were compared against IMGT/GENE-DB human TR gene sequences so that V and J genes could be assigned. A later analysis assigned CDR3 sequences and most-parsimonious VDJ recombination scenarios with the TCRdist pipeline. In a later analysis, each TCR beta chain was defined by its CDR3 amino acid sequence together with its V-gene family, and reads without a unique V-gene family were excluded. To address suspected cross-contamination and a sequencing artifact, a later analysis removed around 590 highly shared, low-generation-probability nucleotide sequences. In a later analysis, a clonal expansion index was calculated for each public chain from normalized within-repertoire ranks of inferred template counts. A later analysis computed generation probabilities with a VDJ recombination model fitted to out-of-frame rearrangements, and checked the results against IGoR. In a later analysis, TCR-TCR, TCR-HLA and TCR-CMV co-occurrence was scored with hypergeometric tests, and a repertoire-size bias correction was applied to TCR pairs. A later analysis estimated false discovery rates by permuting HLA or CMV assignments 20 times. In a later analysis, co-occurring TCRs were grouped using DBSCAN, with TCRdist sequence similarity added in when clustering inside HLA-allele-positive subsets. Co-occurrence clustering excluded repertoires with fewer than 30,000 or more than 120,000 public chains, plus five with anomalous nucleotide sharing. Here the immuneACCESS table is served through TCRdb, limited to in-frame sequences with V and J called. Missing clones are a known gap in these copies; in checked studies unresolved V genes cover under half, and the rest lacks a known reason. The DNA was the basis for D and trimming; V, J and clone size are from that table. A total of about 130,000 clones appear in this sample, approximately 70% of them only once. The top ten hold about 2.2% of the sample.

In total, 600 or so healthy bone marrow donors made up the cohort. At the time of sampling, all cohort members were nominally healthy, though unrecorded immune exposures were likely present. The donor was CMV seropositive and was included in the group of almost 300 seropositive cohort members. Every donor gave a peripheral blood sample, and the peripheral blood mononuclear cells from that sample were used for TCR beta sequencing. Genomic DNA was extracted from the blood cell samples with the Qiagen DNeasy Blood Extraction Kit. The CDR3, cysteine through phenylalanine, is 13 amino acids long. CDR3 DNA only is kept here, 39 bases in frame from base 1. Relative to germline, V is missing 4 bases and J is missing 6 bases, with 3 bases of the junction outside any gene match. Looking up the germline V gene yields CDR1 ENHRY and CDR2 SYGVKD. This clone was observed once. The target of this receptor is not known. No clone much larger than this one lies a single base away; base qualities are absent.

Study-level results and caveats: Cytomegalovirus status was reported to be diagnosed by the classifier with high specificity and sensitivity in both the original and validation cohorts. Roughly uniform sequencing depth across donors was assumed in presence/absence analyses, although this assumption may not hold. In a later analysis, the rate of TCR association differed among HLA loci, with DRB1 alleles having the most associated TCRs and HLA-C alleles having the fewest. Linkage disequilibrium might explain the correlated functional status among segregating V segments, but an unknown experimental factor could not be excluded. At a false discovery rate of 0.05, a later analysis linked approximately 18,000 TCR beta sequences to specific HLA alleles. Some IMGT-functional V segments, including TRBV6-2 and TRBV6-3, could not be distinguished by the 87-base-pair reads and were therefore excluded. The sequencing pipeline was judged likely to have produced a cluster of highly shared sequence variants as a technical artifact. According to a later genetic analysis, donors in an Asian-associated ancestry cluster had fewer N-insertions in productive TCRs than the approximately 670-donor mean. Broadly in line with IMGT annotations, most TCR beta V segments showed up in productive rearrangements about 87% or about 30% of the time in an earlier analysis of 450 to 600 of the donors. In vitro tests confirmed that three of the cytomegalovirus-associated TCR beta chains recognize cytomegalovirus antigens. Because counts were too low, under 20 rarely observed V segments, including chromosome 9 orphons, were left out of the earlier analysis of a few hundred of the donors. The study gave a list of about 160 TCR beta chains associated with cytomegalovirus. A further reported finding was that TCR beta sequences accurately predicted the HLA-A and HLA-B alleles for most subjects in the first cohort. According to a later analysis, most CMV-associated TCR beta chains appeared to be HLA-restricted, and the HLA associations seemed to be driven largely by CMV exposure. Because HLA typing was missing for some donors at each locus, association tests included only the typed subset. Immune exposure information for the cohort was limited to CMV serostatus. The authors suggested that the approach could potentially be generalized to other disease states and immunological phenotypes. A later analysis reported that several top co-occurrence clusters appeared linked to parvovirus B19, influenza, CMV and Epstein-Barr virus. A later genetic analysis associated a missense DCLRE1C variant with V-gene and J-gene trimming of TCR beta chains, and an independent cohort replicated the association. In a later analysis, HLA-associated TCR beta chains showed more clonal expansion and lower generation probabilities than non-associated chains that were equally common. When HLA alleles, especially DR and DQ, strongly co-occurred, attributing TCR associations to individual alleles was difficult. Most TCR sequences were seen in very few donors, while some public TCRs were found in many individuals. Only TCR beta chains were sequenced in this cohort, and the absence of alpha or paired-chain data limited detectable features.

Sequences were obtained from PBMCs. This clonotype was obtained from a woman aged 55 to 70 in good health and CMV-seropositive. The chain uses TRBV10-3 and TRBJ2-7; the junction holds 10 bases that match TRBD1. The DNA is TGTGCCATCAGTGGGACAGGGGGACGCGAGCAGTACTTC. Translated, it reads CAISGTGGREQYF.